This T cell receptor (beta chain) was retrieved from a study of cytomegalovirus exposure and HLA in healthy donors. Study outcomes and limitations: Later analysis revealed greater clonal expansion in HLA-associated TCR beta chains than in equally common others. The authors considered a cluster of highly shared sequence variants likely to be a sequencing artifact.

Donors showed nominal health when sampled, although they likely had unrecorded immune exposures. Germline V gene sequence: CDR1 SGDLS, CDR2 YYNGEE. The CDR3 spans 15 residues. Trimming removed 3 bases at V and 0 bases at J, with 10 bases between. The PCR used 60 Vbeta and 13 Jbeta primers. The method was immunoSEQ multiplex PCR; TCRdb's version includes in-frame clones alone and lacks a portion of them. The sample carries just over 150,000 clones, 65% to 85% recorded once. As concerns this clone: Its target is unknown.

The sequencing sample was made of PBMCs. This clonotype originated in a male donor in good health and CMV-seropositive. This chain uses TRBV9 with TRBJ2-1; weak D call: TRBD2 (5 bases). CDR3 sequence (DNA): TGTGCCAGCAGCGAGGACTGGAGCTCCTACAATGAGCAGTTCTTC. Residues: CASSEDWSSYNEQFF.